This T cell receptor (beta chain) was captured in a study of blood T cell repertoires in COVID-19. The wider study: From the United States, Italy and Spain came samples of acute and convalescent COVID-19. Sources were T cells, B-cell-depleted T cells, or PBMCs; the material itself was cDNA or gDNA.

CDR1 is SGHVS, CDR2 FNYEAQ, per germline. V lost 3 bases and J 0 bases, leaving 9 bases between the germline ends. The CDR3 is 14 amino acids. As originally analysed: Using reference gene primer amplification, nucleated cell counts were estimated. The data were produced by immunoSEQ multiplex PCR, yet TCRdb's version contains in-frame clones alone and is incomplete. V and J calls plus clone size are reproduced from that table; the DNA served to infer D and trimming. Of more than 40,000 clones in the sample, approximately 88% were seen once. Sequencing used peripheral blood. This receptor was taken from a man aged 45-60 years with active COVID-19. J is TRBJ2-7 and V is TRBV7-6; D may be TRBD1 (6 bases). This chain's CDR3 is CASSLGHLSYEQYF. CDR3 nucleotide sequence: TGTGCCAGCAGCTTGGGACATCTCTCCTACGAGCAGTACTTC.